This TCR beta chain was recorded in a study of OX40 agonist ivuxolimab in advanced cancers. Points from the study as a whole: By week 6 at 0.1 to 3.0 mg/kg, blood CD4+ and CD8+ T cells had expanded clonally.

Sequenced by immunoSEQ multiplex PCR; TCRdb stores in-frame clones only, minus some. Of about 18,000 clones listed, around 83% are singletons. Of note for this clone: Its specificity is not known.

V was cut by 3 bases and J by 10 bases, with 16 bases left in between. Germline V gives CDR1 MDHEN, CDR2 SYDVKM. This CDR3 spans 14 amino acids. The chain recombines TRBV28 with TRBJ2-1, with D perhaps TRBD1 (6 bases). The source was CD4+ or CD8+ T cells sorted from blood, collected in a trial of the OX40 agonist ivuxolimab. The receptor was isolated from an adult with an advanced solid tumor such as melanoma, head and neck, liver or kidney cancer. The CDR3 here is CASSFGPQGREQFF. Written as DNA, the CDR3 is TGTGCCAGCAGTTTCGGGCCACAGGGAAGGGAGCAGTTCTTC.